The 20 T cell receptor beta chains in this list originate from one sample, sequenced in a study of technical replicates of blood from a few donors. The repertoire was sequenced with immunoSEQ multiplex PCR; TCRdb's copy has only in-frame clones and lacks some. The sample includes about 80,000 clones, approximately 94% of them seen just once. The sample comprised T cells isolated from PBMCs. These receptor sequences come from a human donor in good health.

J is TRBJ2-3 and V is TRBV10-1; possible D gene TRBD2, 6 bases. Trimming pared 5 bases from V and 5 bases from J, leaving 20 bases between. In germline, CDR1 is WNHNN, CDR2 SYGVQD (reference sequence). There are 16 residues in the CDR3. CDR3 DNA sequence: TGCGCCAGCAGTAAACGGGACTCTCTTCGGGGAGATACGCAGTATTTT. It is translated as CASSKRDSLRGDTQYF.

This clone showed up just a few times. CDR3 sequence: CASPGQPYQPQHF. CDR3 DNA: TGTGCCAGTCCGGGACAACCGTATCAGCCCCAGCATTTT. The chain combines TRBV5-6 with TRBJ1-5, with D tentatively TRBD1 (6 bases). Trimming left V 8 bases short and J 5 bases short, with 14 bases between. The CDR3 runs to 13 residues. CDR1 and CDR2 (germline): SGHDT, YYEEEE.

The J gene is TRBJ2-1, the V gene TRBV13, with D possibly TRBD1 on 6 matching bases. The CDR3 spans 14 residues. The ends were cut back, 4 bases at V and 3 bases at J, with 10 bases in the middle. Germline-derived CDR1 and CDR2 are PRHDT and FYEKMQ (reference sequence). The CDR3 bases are TGTGCCAGCAGCTCCTGGACAGACTACAATGAGCAGTTCTTC. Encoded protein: CASSSWTDYNEQFF.

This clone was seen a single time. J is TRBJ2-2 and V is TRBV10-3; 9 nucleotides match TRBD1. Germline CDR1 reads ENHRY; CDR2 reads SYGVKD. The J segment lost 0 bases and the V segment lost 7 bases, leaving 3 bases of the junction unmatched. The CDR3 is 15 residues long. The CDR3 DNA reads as TGTGCCATCAAGGGACAGGGCACGAACACCGGGGAGCTGTTTTTT. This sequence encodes CAIKGQGTNTGELFF.

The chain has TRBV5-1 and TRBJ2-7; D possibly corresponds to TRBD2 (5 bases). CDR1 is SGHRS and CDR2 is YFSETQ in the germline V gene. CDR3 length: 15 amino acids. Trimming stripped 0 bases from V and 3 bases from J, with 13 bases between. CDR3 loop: CASSLGPRADYEQYF. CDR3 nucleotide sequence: TGCGCCAGCAGCTTGGGCCCTCGAGCGGACTACGAGCAGTACTTC. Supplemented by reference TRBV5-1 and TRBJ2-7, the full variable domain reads KAGVTQTPRYLIKTRGQQVTLSCSPISGHRSVSWYQQTPGQGLQFLFEYFSETQRNKGNFPGRFSGRQFSNSRSEMNVSTLELGDSALYLCASSLGPRADYEQYFGPGTRLTVT.

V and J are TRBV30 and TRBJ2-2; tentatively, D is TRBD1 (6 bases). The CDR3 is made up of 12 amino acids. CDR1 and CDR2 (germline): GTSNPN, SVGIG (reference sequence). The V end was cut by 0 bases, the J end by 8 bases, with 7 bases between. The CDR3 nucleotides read TGTGCCTGGAGTGTACAGGGTGGGGAGCTGTTTTTT. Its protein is CAWSVQGGELFF. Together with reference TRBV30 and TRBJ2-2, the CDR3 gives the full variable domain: SQTIHQWPATLVQPVGSPLSLECTVEGTSNPNLYWYRQAAGRGLQLLFYSVGIGQISSEVPQNLSASRPQDRQFILSSKKLLLSDSGFYLCAWSVQGGELFFGEGSRLTVL.

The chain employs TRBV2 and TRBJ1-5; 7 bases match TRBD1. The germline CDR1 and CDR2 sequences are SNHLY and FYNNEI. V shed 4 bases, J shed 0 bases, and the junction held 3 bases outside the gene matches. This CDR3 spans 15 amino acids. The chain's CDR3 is CASSGTGYSNQPQHF. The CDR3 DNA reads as TGTGCCAGCAGTGGGACAGGTTATAGCAATCAGCCCCAGCATTTT.

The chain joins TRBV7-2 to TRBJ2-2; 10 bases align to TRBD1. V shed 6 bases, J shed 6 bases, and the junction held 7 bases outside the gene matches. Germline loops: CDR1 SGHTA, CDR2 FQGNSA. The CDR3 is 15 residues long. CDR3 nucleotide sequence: TGTGCCAGCAGAGAAGAGGGACAGGGGCCCGGGGAGCTGTTTTTT. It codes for CASREEGQGPGELFF.

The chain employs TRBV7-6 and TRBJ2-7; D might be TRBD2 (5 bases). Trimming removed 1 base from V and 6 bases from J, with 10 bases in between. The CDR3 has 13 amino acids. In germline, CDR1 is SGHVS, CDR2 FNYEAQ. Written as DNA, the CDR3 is TGTGCCAGCAGCTTAGGTCCGGGGTTCGAGCAGTACTTC. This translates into CASSLGPGFEQYF.

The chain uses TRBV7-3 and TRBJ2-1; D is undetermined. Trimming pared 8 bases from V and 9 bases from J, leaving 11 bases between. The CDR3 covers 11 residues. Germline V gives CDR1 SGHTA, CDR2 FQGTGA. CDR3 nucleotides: TGTGCCAGCGGCCCCCAAAGTGAGCAGTTCTTC. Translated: CASGPQSEQFF.

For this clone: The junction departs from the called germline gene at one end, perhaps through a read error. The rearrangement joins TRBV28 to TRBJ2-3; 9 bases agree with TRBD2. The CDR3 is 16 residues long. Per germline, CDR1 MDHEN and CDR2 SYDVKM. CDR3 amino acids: CASRQGPVVAGALLLF. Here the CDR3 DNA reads TGTGCCAGCAGACAGGGGCCGGTGGTAGCGGGAGCGCTCCTCCTTTTT.

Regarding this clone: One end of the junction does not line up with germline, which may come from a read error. The chain's CDR3 is CASSYSRGLQEAQYF. The CDR3 DNA follows: TGTGCCAGCAGTTACTCCAGGGGCCTCCAAGAGGCCCAGTACTTC. This rearrangement joins TRBV6-5 to TRBJ2-5; weak D call: TRBD1 (6 bases). CDR1 and CDR2 (germline): MNHEY, SVGAGI. CDR3 length equals 15 residues.

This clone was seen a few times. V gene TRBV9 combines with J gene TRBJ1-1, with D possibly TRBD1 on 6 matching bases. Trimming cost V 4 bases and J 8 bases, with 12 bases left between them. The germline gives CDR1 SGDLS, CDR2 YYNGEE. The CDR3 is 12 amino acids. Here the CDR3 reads CASSRGAEEAFF. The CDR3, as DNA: TGTGCCAGCAGCCGGGGGGCCGAAGAAGCTTTCTTT.

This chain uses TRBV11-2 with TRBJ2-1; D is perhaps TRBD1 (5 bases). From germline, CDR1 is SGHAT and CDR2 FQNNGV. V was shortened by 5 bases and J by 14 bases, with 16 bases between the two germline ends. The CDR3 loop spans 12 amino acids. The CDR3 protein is CASSTRTGSEFF. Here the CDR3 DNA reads TGTGCCAGCAGCACTCGTACAGGATCGGAGTTCTTC.

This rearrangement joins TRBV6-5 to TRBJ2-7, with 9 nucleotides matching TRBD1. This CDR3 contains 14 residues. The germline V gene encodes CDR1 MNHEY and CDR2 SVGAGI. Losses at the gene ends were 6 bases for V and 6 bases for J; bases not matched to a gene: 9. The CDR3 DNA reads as TGTGCCAGCAGCCACCTGCCGACAGGGGGCGAGCAGTACTTC. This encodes CASSHLPTGGEQYF.

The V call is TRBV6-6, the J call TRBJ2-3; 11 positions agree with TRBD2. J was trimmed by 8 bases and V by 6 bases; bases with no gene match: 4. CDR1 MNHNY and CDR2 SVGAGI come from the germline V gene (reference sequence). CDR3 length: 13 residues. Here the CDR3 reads CASRLAGEGTQYF. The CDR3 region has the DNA TGTGCCAGCAGACTAGCGGGAGAGGGTACGCAGTATTTT.

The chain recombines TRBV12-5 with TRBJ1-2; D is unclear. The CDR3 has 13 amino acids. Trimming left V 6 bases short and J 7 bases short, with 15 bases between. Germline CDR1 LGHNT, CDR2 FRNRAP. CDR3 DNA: TGTGCTAGTGGCCCGTACGGGGATTTTGGCTACACCTTC. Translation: CASGPYGDFGYTF.

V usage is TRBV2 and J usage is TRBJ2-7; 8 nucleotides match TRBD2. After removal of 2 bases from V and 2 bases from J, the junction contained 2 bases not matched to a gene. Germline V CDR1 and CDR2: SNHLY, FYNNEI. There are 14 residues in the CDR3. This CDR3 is CASSERREAYEQYF. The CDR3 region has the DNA TGTGCCAGCAGTGAAAGGCGGGAGGCCTACGAGCAGTACTTC.

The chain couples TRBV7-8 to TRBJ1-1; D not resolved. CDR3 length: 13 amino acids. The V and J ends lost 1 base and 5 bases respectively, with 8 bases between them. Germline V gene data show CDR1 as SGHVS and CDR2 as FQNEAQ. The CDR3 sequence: CASSLGPDTEAFF. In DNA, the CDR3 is TGTGCCAGCAGCTTAGGGCCAGATACTGAAGCTTTCTTT.

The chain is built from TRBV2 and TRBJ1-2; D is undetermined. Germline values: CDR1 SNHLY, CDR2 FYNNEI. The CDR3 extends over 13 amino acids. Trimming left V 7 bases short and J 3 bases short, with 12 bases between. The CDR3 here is CASMEGRDYGYTF. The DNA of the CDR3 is TGTGCCAGCATGGAGGGAAGGGACTATGGCTACACCTTC.